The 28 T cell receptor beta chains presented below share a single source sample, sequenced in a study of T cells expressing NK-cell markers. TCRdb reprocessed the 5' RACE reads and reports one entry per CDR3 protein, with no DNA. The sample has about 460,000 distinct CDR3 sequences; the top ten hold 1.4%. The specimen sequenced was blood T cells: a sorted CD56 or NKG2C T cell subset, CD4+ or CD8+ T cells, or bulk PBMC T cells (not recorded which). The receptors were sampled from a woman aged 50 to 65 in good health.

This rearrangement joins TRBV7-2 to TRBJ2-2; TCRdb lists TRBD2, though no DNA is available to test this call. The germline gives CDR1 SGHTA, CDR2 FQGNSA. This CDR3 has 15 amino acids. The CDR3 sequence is CASSETSGYTGELFF.

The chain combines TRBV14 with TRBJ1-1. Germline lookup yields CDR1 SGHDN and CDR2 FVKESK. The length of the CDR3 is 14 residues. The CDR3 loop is CASSHNSVNTEAFF.

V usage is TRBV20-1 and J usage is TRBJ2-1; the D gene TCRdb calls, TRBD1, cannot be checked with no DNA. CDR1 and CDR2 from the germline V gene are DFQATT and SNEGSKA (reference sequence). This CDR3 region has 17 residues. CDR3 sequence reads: CSVKGDSQGAFRNEQFF.

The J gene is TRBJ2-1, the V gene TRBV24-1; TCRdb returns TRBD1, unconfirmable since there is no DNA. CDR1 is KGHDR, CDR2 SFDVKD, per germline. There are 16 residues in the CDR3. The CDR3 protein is CATSDSGRHSYNEQFF.

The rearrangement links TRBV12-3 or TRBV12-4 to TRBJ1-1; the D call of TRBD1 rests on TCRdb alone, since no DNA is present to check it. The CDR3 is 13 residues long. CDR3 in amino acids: CASNVGENTEAFF.

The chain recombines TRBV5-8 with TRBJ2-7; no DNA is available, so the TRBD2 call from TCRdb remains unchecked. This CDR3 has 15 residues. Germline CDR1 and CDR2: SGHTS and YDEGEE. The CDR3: CASSLGLGPSYEQYF.

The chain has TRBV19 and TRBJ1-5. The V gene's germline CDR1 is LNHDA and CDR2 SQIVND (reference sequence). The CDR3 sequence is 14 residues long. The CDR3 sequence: CASMRSGRYQPQHF.

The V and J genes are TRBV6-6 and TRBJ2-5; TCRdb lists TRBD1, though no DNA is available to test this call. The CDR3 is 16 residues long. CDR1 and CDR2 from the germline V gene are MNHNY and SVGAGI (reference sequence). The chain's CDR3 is CASSYGTGARGETQYF.

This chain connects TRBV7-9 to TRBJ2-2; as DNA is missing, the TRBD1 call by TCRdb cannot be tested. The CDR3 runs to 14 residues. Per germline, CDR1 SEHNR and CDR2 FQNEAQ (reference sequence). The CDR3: CASRTGKLTGELFF.

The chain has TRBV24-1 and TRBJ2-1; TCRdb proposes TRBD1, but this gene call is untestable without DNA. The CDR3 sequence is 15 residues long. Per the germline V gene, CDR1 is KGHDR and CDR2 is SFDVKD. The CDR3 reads CATSDDRVGNNEQFF.

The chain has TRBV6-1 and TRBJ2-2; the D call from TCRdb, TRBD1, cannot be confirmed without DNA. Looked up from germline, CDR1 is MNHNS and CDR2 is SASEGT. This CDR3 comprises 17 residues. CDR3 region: CATQTLQTGWNTGELFF.

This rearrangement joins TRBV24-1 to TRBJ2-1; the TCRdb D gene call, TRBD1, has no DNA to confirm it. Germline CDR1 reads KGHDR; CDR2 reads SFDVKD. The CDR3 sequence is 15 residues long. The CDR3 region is CATSDTGQGSNEQFF.

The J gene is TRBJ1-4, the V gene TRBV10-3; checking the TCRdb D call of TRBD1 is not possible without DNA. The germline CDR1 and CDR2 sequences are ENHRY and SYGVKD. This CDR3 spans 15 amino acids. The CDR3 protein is CAISESGQGNEKLFF.

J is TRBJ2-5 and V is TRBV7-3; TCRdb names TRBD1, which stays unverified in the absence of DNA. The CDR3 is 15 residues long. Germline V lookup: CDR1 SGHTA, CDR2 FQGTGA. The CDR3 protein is CASSPDRGRGETQYF.

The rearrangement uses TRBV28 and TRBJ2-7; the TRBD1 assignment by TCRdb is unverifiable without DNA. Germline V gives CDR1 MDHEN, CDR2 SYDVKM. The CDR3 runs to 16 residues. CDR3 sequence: CASSTWDRRSSYEQYF.

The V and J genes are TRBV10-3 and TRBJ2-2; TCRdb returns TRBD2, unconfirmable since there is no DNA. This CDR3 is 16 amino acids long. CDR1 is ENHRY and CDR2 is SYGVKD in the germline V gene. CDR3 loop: CAITPGLPSSTGELFF.

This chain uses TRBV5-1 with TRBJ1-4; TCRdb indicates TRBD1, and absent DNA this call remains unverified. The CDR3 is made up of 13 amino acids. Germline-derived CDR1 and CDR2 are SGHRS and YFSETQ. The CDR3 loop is CASSTGQGEKLFF.

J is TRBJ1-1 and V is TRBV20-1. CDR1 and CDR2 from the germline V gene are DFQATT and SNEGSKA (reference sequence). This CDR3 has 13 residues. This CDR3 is CSATGGANTEAFF.

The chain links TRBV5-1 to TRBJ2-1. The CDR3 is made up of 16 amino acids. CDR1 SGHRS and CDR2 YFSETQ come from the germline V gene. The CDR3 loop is CASSLGLVSSYNEQFF.

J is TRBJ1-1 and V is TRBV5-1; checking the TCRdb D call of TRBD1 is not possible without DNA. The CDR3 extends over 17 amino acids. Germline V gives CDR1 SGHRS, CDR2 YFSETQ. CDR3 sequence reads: CASSLEGTANGVTEAFF.

The CDR3: CASSLPPRTGLNTEAFF. The chain joins TRBV28 to TRBJ1-1; TCRdb's assignment of TRBD1 cannot be checked, as there is no DNA. The CDR3 totals 17 residues. Germline V gene lookup returns CDR1 MDHEN and CDR2 SYDVKM.

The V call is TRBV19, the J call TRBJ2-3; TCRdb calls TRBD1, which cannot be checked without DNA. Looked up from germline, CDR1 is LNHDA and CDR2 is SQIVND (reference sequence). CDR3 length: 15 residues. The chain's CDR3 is CASSLQGAYTDTQYF.

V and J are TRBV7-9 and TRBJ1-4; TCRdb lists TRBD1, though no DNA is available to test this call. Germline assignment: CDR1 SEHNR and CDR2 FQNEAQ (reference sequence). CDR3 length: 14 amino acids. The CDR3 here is CASSSQGALEKLFF.

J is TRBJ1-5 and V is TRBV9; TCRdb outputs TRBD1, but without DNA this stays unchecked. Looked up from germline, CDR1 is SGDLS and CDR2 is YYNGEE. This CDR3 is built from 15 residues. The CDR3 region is CASSAGSGEDQPQHF. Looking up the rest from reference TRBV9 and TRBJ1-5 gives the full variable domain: DSGVTQTPKHLITATGQRVTLRCSPRSGDLSVYWYQQSLDQGLQFLIQYYNGEERAKGNILERFSAQQFPDLHSELNLSSLELGDSALYFCASSAGSGEDQPQHFGDGTRLSIL.

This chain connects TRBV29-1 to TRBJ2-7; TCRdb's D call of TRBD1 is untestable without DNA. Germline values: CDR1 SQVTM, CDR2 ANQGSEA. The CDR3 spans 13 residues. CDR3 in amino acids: CSVGADDLRGQYF.

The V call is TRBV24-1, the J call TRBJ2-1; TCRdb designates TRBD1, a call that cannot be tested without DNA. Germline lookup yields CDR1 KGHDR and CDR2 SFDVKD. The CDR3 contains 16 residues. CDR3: CATSDLSQGAYNEQFF.

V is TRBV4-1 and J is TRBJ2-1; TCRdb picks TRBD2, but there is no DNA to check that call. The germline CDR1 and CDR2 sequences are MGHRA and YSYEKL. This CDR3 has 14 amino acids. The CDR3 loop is CASSQVLAGWPRFF.

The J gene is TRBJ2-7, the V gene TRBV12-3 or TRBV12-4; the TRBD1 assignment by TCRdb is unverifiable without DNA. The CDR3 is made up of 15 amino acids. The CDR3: CASSPAGVSSYEQYF.